What follows is one TCR beta chain and its context. The data stem from a study of human T cells and chemical hapten exposure. TCRdb redid the calling of the RACE reads with MiXCR, one entry per CDR3 protein. Of about 340,000 distinct CDR3 sequences detected, roughly 6.9% appear once; the ten largest clones hold roughly 8%. The time point was: patch test 1, 2 weeks after DPC sensitization. Treatment here: therapeutic diphenylcyclopropenone sensitization with weekly scalp DPC. It was from unfractionated whole blood that total RNA was extracted. V dropped 3 bases and J dropped 7 bases, with 13 bases sitting between them. There are 14 residues in the CDR3. In germline, CDR1 is MNHEY, CDR2 SVGEGT.

The specimen comprised whole blood, sampled in connection with sensitization to the hapten diphenylcyclopropenone (DPC). This clonotype was obtained from a woman aged 18 to 35 with alopecia areata. Some clones in this sample may be carry-over from other donors' samples. This sequence joins TRBV6-2 or TRBV6-3 and TRBJ1-5; D is undetermined. This CDR3 reads CASSYMDLRQPQHF. The DNA for the CDR3 is TGTGCCAGCAGTTATATGGATTTAAGGCAGCCCCAGCATTTT.